Shown below are 22 T cell receptor beta chains from a single sample sequenced in a study of identical twins. TCRdb reprocessed the 5' RACE reads via MiXCR and lists one record per CDR3 protein. The sample yields roughly 480,000 distinct CDR3 sequences, 24% seen once. A further study also used this sample, focusing on T cells expressing NK-cell markers.

The specimen sequenced was CD4+ T cells sorted from blood. The origin of the receptors is a woman younger than 30 in good health.

The chain recombines TRBV14 with TRBJ2-3; D is undetermined. The V gene's germline CDR1 is SGHDN and CDR2 FVKESK. Between the trimmed V and J ends, which lost 1 base and 10 bases, there was a span of 9 bases. There are 12 residues in the CDR3. The CDR3: CASSQGAWAQYF. In DNA, the CDR3 is TGTGCCAGCAGCCAAGGGGCATGGGCGCAGTATTTT.

V gene TRBV4-2 combines with J gene TRBJ2-1; 11 bases line up with TRBD2. The CDR3 has 15 amino acids. Germline assignment: CDR1 LGHNA and CDR2 YNFKEQ. V trimming: 0 bases; J trimming: 6 bases; junction bases outside the gene matches: 1. CDR3 DNA sequence: TGTGCCAGCAGCCAAGACCTAGCGGGAGGCAATGAGCAGTTCTTC. Translating it yields CASSQDLAGGNEQFF.

The rearrangement joins TRBV18 to TRBJ2-3, with a tentative D call TRBD2 (6 bases). The CDR3 runs to 13 residues. V was shortened by 3 bases and J by 4 bases, with 8 bases between the two germline ends. Germline loops: CDR1 KGHSH, CDR2 LQKENI. The CDR3 region is CASSPWGADTQYF. The DNA for the CDR3 is TGTGCCAGCTCACCGTGGGGGGCAGATACGCAGTATTTT. Filled out from reference TRBV18 and TRBJ2-3, the complete variable domain reads NAGVMQNPRHLVRRRGQEARLRCSPMKGHSHVYWYRQLPEEGLKFMVYLQKENIIDESGMPKERFSAEFPKEGPSILRIQQVVRGDSAAYFCASSPWGADTQYFGPGTRLTVL.

This clonotype was counted many times. The CDR3 DNA reads as TGCGCCAGCAGCTTGGACCAGGCTATCGGAGCTTTCTTT. It encodes CASSLDQAIGAFF. V usage is TRBV5-1 and J usage is TRBJ1-1; D uncertain. Germline CDR1 and CDR2: SGHRS and YFSETQ. With 0 bases removed from V and 10 bases from J, the gap between germline ends came to 13 bases. This CDR3 comprises 13 residues.

V usage is TRBV4-3 and J usage is TRBJ1-3; D is unclear. Germline-derived CDR1 and CDR2 are LGHNA and YSLEER. The CDR3 is 14 residues long. The V end lost 0 bases, the J end lost 4 bases, and 7 bases lay between the germline ends. CDR3 nucleotides: TGCGCCAGCAGCCAAGATCTCCGCGGAAACACCATATATTTT. It codes for CASSQDLRGNTIYF.

This clonotype has a count of ten or more. The chain couples TRBV7-3 to TRBJ2-1; D is unresolved. Germline loops: CDR1 SGHTA, CDR2 FQGTGA. The CDR3 totals 13 residues. V was clipped by 6 bases and J by 0 bases, with 6 bases between them. CDR3 residues: CASRRSSYNEQFF. The CDR3 nucleotides read TGTGCCAGCAGGCGGAGCTCCTACAATGAGCAGTTCTTC.

The chain combines TRBV5-1 with TRBJ2-5; D perhaps matches TRBD1 (6 bases). This CDR3 is built from 14 residues. V was clipped by 1 base and J by 2 bases, with 9 bases between them. Germline CDR1 is SGHRS and CDR2 is YFSETQ. The CDR3 nucleotides read TGCGCCAGCAGCTTGACGACAGGACAAGAGACCCAGTACTTC. It codes for CASSLTTGQETQYF.

The table lists this clonotype with a few counts. V gene TRBV7-9 combines with J gene TRBJ2-7; D is undetermined. The length of the CDR3 is 12 residues. Per the germline V gene, CDR1 is SEHNR and CDR2 is FQNEAQ (reference sequence). V lost 1 base, J lost 5 bases, and 6 bases lay in between. CDR3 DNA sequence: TGTGCCAGCAGCTTAGAATCCCACGAGCAGTACTTC. Translated: CASSLESHEQYF.

This chain links TRBV30 with TRBJ2-1, with 9 bases fitting TRBD1. The CDR3 sequence is 18 residues long. Germline V gives CDR1 GTSNPN, CDR2 SVGIG (reference sequence). J was trimmed by 8 bases and V by 2 bases; bases with no gene match: 19. The CDR3: CAWSSSRGNRGLLYEQFF. For the CDR3, the DNA is TGTGCCTGGAGTTCCTCAAGAGGGAACAGGGGGCTTCTCTATGAGCAGTTCTTC.

The rearrangement uses TRBV7-8 and TRBJ2-3, with 9 bases aligning to TRBD2. Trimming at V came to 6 bases and at J to 0 bases, leaving 7 bases not matched to a gene. CDR1 is SGHVS and CDR2 is FQNEAQ in the germline V gene. The CDR3 covers 16 residues. The CDR3 region has the DNA TGTGCCAGCAGTTACCCTAGCGGGAAAAGCACAGATACGCAGTATTTT. Translating it yields CASSYPSGKSTDTQYF.

V usage is TRBV11-3 and J usage is TRBJ2-1, with 7 nucleotides matching TRBD2. CDR3 length equals 15 residues. Germline CDR1 reads SGHNT; CDR2 reads YENEEA. After removal of 8 bases from V and 1 base from J, the junction contained 8 bases not matched to a gene. The CDR3 loop is CASSTGGRSYNEQFF. Written as DNA, the CDR3 is TGTGCCAGCTCAACCGGGGGGAGATCCTACAATGAGCAGTTCTTC.

This clonotype was seen repeatedly, ten times or more. The chain joins TRBV10-3 to TRBJ1-2; 7 bases agree with TRBD1. CDR1 is ENHRY, CDR2 SYGVKD, per germline. J lost 6 bases, V lost 2 bases, and 0 bases had no gene match. CDR3 length equals 12 residues. The CDR3 DNA reads as TGTGCCATCAGTGAGACAGGGGATGGCTACACCTTC. Protein: CAISETGDGYTF.

This chain uses TRBV11-2 with TRBJ1-1, with 8 nucleotides matching TRBD1. With 5 bases clipped from V and 1 base from J, the junction kept 9 bases outside the gene matches. From germline, CDR1 is SGHAT and CDR2 FQNNGV. The CDR3 has 16 amino acids. The CDR3 is CASSARTGSRNTEAFF. The CDR3 coding sequence is TGTGCCAGCAGCGCCAGGACAGGGTCGCGGAACACTGAAGCTTTCTTT.

CDR3 sequence (DNA): TGTGCCAGCAGTGACAGGGGGCGGAACAATGAGCAGTTCTTC. This codes for CASSDRGRNNEQFF. The chain uses TRBV2 and TRBJ2-1, with TRBD1 identical over 8 bases. The germline gives CDR1 SNHLY, CDR2 FYNNEI. The CDR3 extends over 14 amino acids. V lost 3 bases and J lost 5; bases outside the gene matches: 3.

This chain uses TRBV5-1 with TRBJ2-2; TRBD2 matches at 9 bases. The V and J ends lost 0 bases and 0 bases, in that order; junction bases with no gene match: 6. This CDR3 is built from 18 residues. Germline V gene data show CDR1 as SGHRS and CDR2 as YFSETQ. This CDR3 reads CASSLEVAGVTNTGELFF. DNA of the CDR3: TGCGCCAGCAGCTTGGAGGTAGCGGGAGTAACGAACACCGGGGAGCTGTTTTTT.

The chain uses TRBV9 and TRBJ1-5, with unresolved D. Germline V gene sequence: CDR1 SGDLS, CDR2 YYNGEE. The length of the CDR3 is 15 residues. Trimming removed 2 bases from V and 5 bases from J, with 14 bases in between. The CDR3 DNA follows: TGTGCCAGCAGCGTTACTCCATACCAGCATCAGCCCCAGCATTTT. This codes for CASSVTPYQHQPQHF.

CDR3 sequence: CASSLEVFGRASYNEQFF. Written as DNA, the CDR3 is TGTGCCAGCAGTTTAGAGGTCTTCGGACGGGCCTCCTACAATGAGCAGTTCTTC. The rearrangement uses TRBV12-3 or TRBV12-4 and TRBJ2-1; no reliable D call. V was pared by 1 base and J by 0 bases, with 16 bases between. The CDR3 spans 18 residues.

The CDR3 region is CASSPVLGQETQYF. As DNA, the CDR3 is TGTGCCAGCAGCCCCGTTCTAGGCCAAGAGACCCAGTACTTC. The chain couples TRBV7-2 to TRBJ2-5, with unresolved D. The germline V gene has CDR1 SGHTA and CDR2 FQGNSA. CDR3 length: 14 amino acids. Trimming removed 5 bases at V and 1 base at J, with 11 bases between.

This clonotype came up a few times. The chain couples TRBV29-1 to TRBJ2-3, with 7 nucleotides matching TRBD1. Per the germline V gene, CDR1 is SQVTM and CDR2 is ANQGSEA. V was pared by 2 bases and J by 5 bases, with 10 bases of the junction left unmatched. CDR3 size: 15 residues. This CDR3 reads CSVESGQSTGDTQYF. In DNA, the CDR3 is TGCAGCGTTGAATCGGGACAGTCAACGGGAGATACGCAGTATTTT.

This clonotype was recorded a few times. In DNA form, the CDR3 reads TGTGCCAGCAGCGGGTGGATAAGCTCCTACAATGAGCAGTTCTTC. Translating gives CASSGWISSYNEQFF. This chain joins TRBV2 and TRBJ2-1; D ambiguous. This CDR3 spans 15 amino acids. The germline gives CDR1 SNHLY, CDR2 FYNNEI. Trimming left V 6 bases short and J 0 bases short, with 12 bases between.

The gene calls are TRBV6-6 and TRBJ2-5; D is uncertain. The V end lost 9 bases, the J end lost 6 bases, and 17 bases lay between the germline ends. The CDR3 contains 13 residues. Germline V gene data show CDR1 as MNHNY and CDR2 as SVGAGI (reference sequence). The CDR3 nucleotides read TGTGCCAGTAGTCCAGGTGGGGTAAAGACCCAGTACTTC. Amino acids: CASSPGGVKTQYF.

The chain employs TRBV10-3 and TRBJ1-5, with 8 positions matching TRBD1. CDR1 ENHRY and CDR2 SYGVKD come from the germline V gene. There are 15 residues in the CDR3. V trimming: 4 bases; J trimming: 6 bases; junction bases outside the gene matches: 8. The CDR3 loop reads CAISGQGALGQPQHF. For the CDR3, the DNA is TGTGCCATCAGTGGTCAGGGGGCGCTTGGTCAGCCCCAGCATTTT.